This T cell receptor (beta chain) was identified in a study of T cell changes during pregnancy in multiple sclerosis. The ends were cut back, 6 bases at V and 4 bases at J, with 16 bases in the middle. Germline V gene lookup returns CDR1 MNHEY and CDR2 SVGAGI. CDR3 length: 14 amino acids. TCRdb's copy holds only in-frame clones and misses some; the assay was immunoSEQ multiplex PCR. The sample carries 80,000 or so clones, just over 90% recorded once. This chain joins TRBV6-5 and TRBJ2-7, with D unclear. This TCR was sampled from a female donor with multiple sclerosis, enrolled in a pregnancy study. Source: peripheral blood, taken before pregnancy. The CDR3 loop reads CASSPYVAGYEQYF. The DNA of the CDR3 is TGTGCCAGCAGCCCCTACGTAGCTGGTTACGAGCAGTACTTC.